The subject of this entry is one T cell receptor (beta chain). Its antigen is still unknown. This entry is derived from a study of vaccination effects on CD4 cells after COVID-19. Study in general: Researchers obtained post-vaccine samples at a median of 72 days past the second dose. Cultures used about 2 million PBMC per well, 9 to 10 IU/ml IL-2 and 10 ug/ml peptides.

Measured with immunoSEQ multiplex PCR; TCRdb has only the in-frame clones, and not every one. Of about 73,000 clones in the sample, around 69% were seen once. Scientists isolated CD4+ T cells after a roughly nine-day culture period ended. Either the mRNA-1273 or the BNT162b2 vaccine was given to participants as two doses. From germline, CDR1 is LGHNA and CDR2 YSLEER. The CDR3 is 15 residues long. V gave up 1 base and J gave up 9 bases, with 13 bases separating them. Sequencing was performed on CD4+ T cells from PBMCs cultured without peptide, taken after COVID-19 vaccination. The chain links TRBV4-3 to TRBJ1-6, with a possible D match to TRBD1 (5 bases). This sequence was found in a human donor who received a COVID-19 vaccine. The CDR3 here is CASSQVQVPGSPLHF. CDR3 DNA: TGCGCCAGCAGCCAAGTACAGGTGCCCGGTTCACCCCTCCACTTT.